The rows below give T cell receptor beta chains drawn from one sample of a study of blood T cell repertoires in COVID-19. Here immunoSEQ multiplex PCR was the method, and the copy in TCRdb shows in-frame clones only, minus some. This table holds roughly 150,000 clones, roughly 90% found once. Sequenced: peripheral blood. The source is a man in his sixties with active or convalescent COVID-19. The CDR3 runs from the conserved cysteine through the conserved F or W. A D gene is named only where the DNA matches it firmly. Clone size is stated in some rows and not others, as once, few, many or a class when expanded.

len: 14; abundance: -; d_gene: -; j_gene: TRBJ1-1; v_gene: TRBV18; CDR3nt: TGTGCCAGCTCACCACCGCCCGGGAACACTGAAGCTTTCTTT; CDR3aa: CASSPPPGNTEAFF
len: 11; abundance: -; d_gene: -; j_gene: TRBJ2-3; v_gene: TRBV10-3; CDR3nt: TGTGCCGCGGGGAGCACAGATACGCAGTATTTT; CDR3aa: CAAGSTDTQYF
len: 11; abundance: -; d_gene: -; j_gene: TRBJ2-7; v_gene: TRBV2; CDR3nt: TGTGCCAGCAGGCAGGAATACGAGCAGTACTTC; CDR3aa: CASRQEYEQYF
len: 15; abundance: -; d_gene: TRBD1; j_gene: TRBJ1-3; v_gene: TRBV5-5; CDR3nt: TGTGCCAGCAGCGGACAGGGGTCTGGTGGAAACACCATATATTTT; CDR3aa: CASSGQGSGGNTIYF
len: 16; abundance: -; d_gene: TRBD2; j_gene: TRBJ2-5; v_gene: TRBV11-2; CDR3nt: TGTGCCAGCACCGATGCACGTTTAGCGGGGGTGGAGACCCAGTACTTC; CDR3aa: CASTDARLAGVETQYF
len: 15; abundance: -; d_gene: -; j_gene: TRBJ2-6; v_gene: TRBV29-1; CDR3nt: TGCAGCGTTGTTACAGGGAGCTCTGGGGCCAACGTCCTGACTTTC; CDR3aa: CSVVTGSSGANVLTF
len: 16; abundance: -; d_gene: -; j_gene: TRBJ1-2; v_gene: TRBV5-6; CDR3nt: TGTGCCAGCAGCTACAACCCAGGAGGCGAGAGCTATGGCTACACCTTC; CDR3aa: CASSYNPGGESYGYTF
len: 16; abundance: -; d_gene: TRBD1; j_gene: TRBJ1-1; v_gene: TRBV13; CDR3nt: TGTGCCAGCAGCTTATCCGGGACAGGGTCGAACACTGAAGCTTTCTTT; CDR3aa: CASSLSGTGSNTEAFF
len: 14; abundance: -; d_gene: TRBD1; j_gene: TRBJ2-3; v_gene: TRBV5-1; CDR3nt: TGCGCCAGCAGCCCACAGGGGCCCCCAGATACGCAGTATTTT; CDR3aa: CASSPQGPPDTQYF
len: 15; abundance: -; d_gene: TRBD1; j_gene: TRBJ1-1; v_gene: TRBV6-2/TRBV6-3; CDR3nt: TGTGCCAGCAGCCGCCAACTCCACAGGGGCGGAGAAGCTTTCTTT; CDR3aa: CASSRQLHRGGEAFF
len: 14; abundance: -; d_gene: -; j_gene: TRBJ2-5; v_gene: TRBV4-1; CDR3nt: TGCGCCAGCAGCCAAGTTTATCGGGAAGAGACCCAGTACTTC; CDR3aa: CASSQVYREETQYF
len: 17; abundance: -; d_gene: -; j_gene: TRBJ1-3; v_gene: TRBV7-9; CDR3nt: TGTGCCAGCACCGAGAAGAAACGTAACCCCTCTGGAAACACCATATATTTT; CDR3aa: CASTEKKRNPSGNTIYF
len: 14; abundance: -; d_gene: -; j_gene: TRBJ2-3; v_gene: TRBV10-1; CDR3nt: TGCGCCAGCAGTGTCGGACTCTCTACAGATACGCAGTATTTT; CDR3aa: CASSVGLSTDTQYF
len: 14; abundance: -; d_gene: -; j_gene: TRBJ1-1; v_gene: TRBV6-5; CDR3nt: TGTGCCAGCAGTCCATGGATGCGAGGGACTGAAGCTTTCTTT; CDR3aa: CASSPWMRGTEAFF
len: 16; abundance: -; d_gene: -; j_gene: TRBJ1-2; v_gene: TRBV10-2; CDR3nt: TGCGCCAGCAGGGCTAGCAGCGTACTTCTTAACTATGGCTACACCTTC; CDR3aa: CASRASSVLLNYGYTF
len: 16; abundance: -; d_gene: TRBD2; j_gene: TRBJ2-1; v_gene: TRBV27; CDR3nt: TGTGCCAGCAGTTTGACCGGGACTAGCGGGAGTGGTGAGCAGTTCTTC; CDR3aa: CASSLTGTSGSGEQFF
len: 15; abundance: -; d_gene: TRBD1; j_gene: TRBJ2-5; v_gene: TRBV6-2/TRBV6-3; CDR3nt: TGTGCCAGCAGCCTCCGGGACAGGGGGCGAGAGACCCAGTACTTC; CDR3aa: CASSLRDRGRETQYF
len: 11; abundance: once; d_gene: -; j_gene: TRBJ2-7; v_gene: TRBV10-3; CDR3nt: TGTGCCATCAGCCCCGGGAACGAGCAGTACTTC; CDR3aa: CAISPGNEQYF
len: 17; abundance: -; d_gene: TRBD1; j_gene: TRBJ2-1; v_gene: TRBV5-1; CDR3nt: TGCGCCAGCAGCTTGGGATTCCCGGGACAGGGGTACAATGAGCAGTTCTTC; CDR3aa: CASSLGFPGQGYNEQFF
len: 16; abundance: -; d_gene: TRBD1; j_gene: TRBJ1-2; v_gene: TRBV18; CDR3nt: TGTGCCAGCTCACCGGAAGTCAGTAGGGGGCCTTATGGCTACACCTTC; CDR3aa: CASSPEVSRGPYGYTF
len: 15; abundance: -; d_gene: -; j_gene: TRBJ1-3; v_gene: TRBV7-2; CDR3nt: TGTGCCAGCAGCTTTACAGGGTCCTCTGGAAACACCATATATTTT; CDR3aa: CASSFTGSSGNTIYF
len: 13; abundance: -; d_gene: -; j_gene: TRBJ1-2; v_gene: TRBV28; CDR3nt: TGTGCCAGCAGTTCAAACGGTAACTATGGCTACACCTTC; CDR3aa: CASSSNGNYGYTF
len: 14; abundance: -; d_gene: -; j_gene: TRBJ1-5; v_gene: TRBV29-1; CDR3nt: TGCAGCGTTGGCGATGGGGCAAGGAATCAGCCCCAGCATTTT; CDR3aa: CSVGDGARNQPQHF
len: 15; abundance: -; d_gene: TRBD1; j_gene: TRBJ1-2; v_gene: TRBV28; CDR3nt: TGTGCCAGCAGTTTGGTGGGACAGGGGGCGTATGGCTACACCTTC; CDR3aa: CASSLVGQGAYGYTF
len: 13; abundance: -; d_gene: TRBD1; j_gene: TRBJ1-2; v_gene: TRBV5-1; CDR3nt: TGCGCCAGCAGCTCTTTGGACAGGGTTGGCTACACCTTC; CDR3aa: CASSSLDRVGYTF
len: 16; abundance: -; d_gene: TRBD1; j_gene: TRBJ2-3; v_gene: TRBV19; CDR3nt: TGTGCCAGTAGTATGCCCACAGGGGGCAGCACAGATACGCAGTATTTT; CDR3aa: CASSMPTGGSTDTQYF
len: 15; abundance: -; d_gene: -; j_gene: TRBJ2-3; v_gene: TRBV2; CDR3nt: TGTGCCAGCAGTGCGGCAGGGCTTCAGTTGGGAACGCAGTATTTT; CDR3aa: CASSAAGLQLGTQYF
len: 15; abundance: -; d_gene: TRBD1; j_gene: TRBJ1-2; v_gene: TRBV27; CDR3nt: TGTGCCAGCAGTAATCGGGACAGGGGCGTCTATGGCTACACCTTC; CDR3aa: CASSNRDRGVYGYTF
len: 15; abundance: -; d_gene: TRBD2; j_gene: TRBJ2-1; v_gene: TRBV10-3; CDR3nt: TGTGCCATCAAAAGCTTAGCGGGAGATAACAATGAGCAGTTCTTC; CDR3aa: CAIKSLAGDNNEQFF
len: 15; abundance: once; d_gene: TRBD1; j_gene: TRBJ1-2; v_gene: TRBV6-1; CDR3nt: TGTGCCAGCAGTGAGGGACAGGGGGCAATCTATGGCTACACCTTC; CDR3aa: CASSEGQGAIYGYTF
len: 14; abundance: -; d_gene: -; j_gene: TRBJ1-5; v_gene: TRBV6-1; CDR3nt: TGTGCCAGCAGTGAGGTAGGGGGACCCCAGCCCCAGCATTTT; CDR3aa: CASSEVGGPQPQHF
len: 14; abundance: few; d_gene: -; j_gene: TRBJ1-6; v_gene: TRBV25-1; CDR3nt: TGTGCCAGCAGCATTCCAGGGTATAATTCACCCCTCCACTTT; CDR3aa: CASSIPGYNSPLHF
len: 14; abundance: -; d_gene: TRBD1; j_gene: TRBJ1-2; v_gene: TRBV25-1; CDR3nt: TGTGCCAGCACCTTAACAGGGGCGGACTATGGCTACACCTTC; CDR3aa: CASTLTGADYGYTF
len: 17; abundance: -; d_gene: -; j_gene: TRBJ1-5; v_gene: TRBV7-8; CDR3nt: TGTGCCAGCAGCTTACGCTCAGGGCCCTATAGCAATCAGCCCCAGCATTTT; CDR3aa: CASSLRSGPYSNQPQHF
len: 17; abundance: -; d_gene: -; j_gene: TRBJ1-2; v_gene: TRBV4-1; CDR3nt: TGCGCCAGCAGCCAAGAACTGGACAGCATTTTAAACTATGGCTACACCTTC; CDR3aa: CASSQELDSILNYGYTF
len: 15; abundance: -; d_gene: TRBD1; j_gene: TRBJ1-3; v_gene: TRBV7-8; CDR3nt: TGTGCCAGCAGCCCCAGCCCAGGGGGCGTAAACACCATATATTTT; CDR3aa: CASSPSPGGVNTIYF
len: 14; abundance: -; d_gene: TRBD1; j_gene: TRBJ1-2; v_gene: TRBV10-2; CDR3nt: TGCGCCAGCAGTCACAGGGGGCTTAGCTATGGCTACACCTTC; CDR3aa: CASSHRGLSYGYTF
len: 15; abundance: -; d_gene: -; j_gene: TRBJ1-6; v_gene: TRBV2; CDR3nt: TGTGCCAGCAGTGTACAGGGTTCCTATAATTCACCCCTCCACTTT; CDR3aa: CASSVQGSYNSPLHF
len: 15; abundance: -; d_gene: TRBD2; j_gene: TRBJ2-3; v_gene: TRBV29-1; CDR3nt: TGCAGCGTTGAATGGAGCGGGGGTGGCACAGATACGCAGTATTTT; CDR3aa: CSVEWSGGGTDTQYF
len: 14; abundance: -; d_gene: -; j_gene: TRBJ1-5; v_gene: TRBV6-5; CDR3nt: TGTGCCAGCAGTCACGACAGGCACAATCAGCCCCAGCATTTT; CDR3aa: CASSHDRHNQPQHF
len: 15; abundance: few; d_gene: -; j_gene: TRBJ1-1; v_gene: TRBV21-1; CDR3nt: TGTGCCAGCAGCAAAGAGATCACCGGGACTACTGAAGCTTTCTTT; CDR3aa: CASSKEITGTTEAFF
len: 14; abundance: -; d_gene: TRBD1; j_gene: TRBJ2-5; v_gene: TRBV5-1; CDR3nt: TGCGCCAGCAGATGGGACAGGGGGCAAGAGACCCAGTACTTC; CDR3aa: CASRWDRGQETQYF
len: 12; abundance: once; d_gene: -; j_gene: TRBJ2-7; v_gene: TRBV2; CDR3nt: TGTGCCAGCACGACGGGTCCCCACGAGCAGTACTTC; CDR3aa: CASTTGPHEQYF
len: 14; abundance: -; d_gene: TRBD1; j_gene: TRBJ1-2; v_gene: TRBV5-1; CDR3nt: TGCGCCAGCAGGTCCGGACAGGGCAACTATGGCTACACCTTC; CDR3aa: CASRSGQGNYGYTF
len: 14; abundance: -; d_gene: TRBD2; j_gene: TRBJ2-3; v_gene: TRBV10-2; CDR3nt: TGCGCCAGTCTAGCGGGAGGCCTTGAAGATACGCAGTATTTT; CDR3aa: CASLAGGLEDTQYF